Each of the 8 T cell receptor beta chains below was sequenced from the same sample in a study of CD8+ T cells in alopecia areata. Extracted RNA was reverse transcribed into cDNA, the sequencing template. Only in-frame clones appear in the TCRdb table, and some are missing; sequencing was by immunoSEQ multiplex PCR. The repertoire holds some 130,000 clones, with around 60% as singletons. The starting material was CD4+ T cells sorted from blood, obtained at week 0. The receptor source for this set is a human donor with alopecia areata.

This clone was counted a single time. The chain has TRBV5-6 and TRBJ2-5; no definite D call. Germline values: CDR1 SGHDT, CDR2 YYEEEE. With 7 bases removed from V and 0 bases from J, the gap between germline ends came to 13 bases. The CDR3 is 14 residues long. The CDR3 loop reads CASPRPSYQETQYF. The CDR3, as DNA: TGTGCCAGCCCCCGACCCAGTTACCAAGAGACCCAGTACTTC.

This clone was recorded a few times. The chain joins TRBV18 to TRBJ2-4; 7 bases are a match to TRBD1. The CDR3 is 12 residues long. V lost 6 bases, J lost 11 bases, and 7 bases stayed unmatched. CDR1 KGHSH and CDR2 LQKENI come from the germline V gene. The CDR3 protein is CASSRQGNLQYF. The CDR3 region has the DNA TGTGCCAGCTCCCGACAGGGTAACCTTCAGTACTTC.

This clone appeared a few times. The chain has TRBV7-2 and TRBJ2-7; 7 bases map to TRBD2. CDR1 and CDR2 (germline): SGHTA, FQGNSA. The length of the CDR3 is 16 residues. J was trimmed by 3 bases and V by 1 base; bases with no gene match: 9. In DNA form, the CDR3 reads TGTGCCAGCAGCTTAGGGGAGGGTGGGCGCAGCTACGAGCAGTACTTC. It is translated as CASSLGEGGRSYEQYF.

The chain uses TRBV5-4 and TRBJ2-5; D remains unclear. The V gene lost 0 bases and the J gene lost 2 bases, with 8 bases spanning the gap. The V gene's germline CDR1 is SGHNT and CDR2 YYREEE (reference sequence). The CDR3 loop spans 14 amino acids. CDR3 residues: CASSLELQQETQYF. In DNA form, the CDR3 reads TGTGCCAGCAGCTTGGAGTTGCAGCAAGAGACCCAGTACTTC.

This clone was detected a few times. The rearrangement links TRBV29-1 to TRBJ1-2; D ambiguous. The CDR3 totals 11 residues. The germline V gene has CDR1 SQVTM and CDR2 ANQGSEA. V shed 5 bases and J shed 7 bases, with 11 bases lying between them. The CDR3 DNA sequence: TGCAGCGTTACGGGGTCGGGTGGCTACACCTTC. It translates to CSVTGSGGYTF.

CDR3 sequence: CASSQGERETQYF. The CDR3 region has the DNA TGCGCCAGCAGCCAAGGCGAGAGGGAGACCCAGTACTTC. The chain carries TRBV4-1 and TRBJ2-5; D gene ambiguous. Per the germline V gene, CDR1 is MGHRA and CDR2 is YSYEKL. Deletions cut 1 base from V and 5 bases from J, with 8 bases between. This CDR3 has 13 residues.

J is TRBJ2-1 and V is TRBV6-5, with D tentatively TRBD1 or TRBD2 (5 bases each). The CDR3 spans 14 residues. Per germline, CDR1 MNHEY and CDR2 SVGAGI. The germline V and J ends were trimmed by 6 bases and 4 bases, with 13 bases remaining between them. In DNA form, the CDR3 reads TGTGCCAGCAGGATCGGGACGAGTTACAATGAGCAGTTCTTC. Translated, it gives CASRIGTSYNEQFF.

Turning to this clone: The same CDR3 arises from other DNA sequences in this sample as well. The chain uses TRBV29-1 and TRBJ1-3; no definite D call. Trimming took 4 bases from V and 0 from J, leaving 1 base between them. The CDR3 loop spans 11 amino acids. Germline assignment: CDR1 SQVTM and CDR2 ANQGSEA. CDR3 nucleotides: TGCAGCGTTGGCTCTGGAAACACCATATATTTT. This sequence encodes CSVGSGNTIYF.